This is a list of T cell receptor beta chains from one sample in a study of blood T cell repertoires in COVID-19. Libraries were prepared by immunoSEQ multiplex PCR; TCRdb keeps only in-frame clonotypes and omits some of them. The table records roughly 250,000 clones, around 89% of them present only once. What was sequenced was PBMCs or T cells enriched from blood (not recorded which). The source is a man between 35 and 55 years old who had recovered from COVID-19. Both conserved end residues are part of each CDR3. The D gene is left open where the match is weak. Clone size is stated in some rows and not others, as once, few, many or a class when expanded.

D	V	J	size	length	CDR3	DNA
NA	TRBV6-4	TRBJ1-3	NA	13	CASSESLLAPIYF	TGTGCCAGCAGTGAGTCGCTTCTGGCTCCCATATATTTT
NA	TRBV18	TRBJ1-1	NA	13	CASSPPSRTQAFF	TGTGCCAGCTCCCCCCCCTCGAGGACACAGGCTTTCTTT
TRBD2	TRBV6-5	TRBJ2-1	NA	15	CASSYASGAHNEQFF	TGTGCCAGCAGTTACGCTAGCGGGGCCCACAATGAGCAGTTCTTC
NA	TRBV7-9	TRBJ2-7	once	14	CASSLLSGKYEQYF	TGTGCCAGCAGCTTACTCTCGGGTAAATACGAGCAGTACTTC
NA	TRBV7-2	TRBJ2-2	NA	15	CASIPGLPNTGELFF	TGTGCCAGCATCCCGGGACTTCCCAACACCGGGGAGCTGTTTTTT
NA	TRBV11-3	TRBJ2-3	NA	16	CASSLVSGWWTDTQYF	TGTGCCAGCAGCTTAGTATCAGGGTGGTGGACAGATACGCAGTATTTT
TRBD1	TRBV9	TRBJ2-5	NA	15	CASSAGQGVRGTQYF	TGTGCCAGCAGCGCGGGACAGGGGGTAAGGGGGACCCAGTACTTC
NA	TRBV7-8	TRBJ2-3	NA	13	CASSLVPTDTQYF	TGTGCCAGCAGCTTAGTCCCGACAGATACGCAGTATTTT
NA	TRBV7-3	TRBJ2-7	NA	14	CASSLLAGSYEQYF	TGTGCCAGCAGCTTACTTGCCGGCTCCTACGAGCAGTACTTC
TRBD2	TRBV3-1/TRBV3-2	TRBJ2-1	NA	16	CASSQDPSGSTNEQFF	TGTGCCAGCAGCCAAGATCCTAGCGGGAGTACGAATGAGCAGTTCTTC
NA	TRBV18	TRBJ1-1	few	17	CASSPRPRQGQNTEAFF	TGTGCCAGCTCACCACGCCCACGCCAGGGCCAGAACACTGAAGCTTTCTTT
TRBD1	TRBV5-1	TRBJ2-1	NA	15	CASSHSQTGRNEQFF	TGCGCCAGCAGCCACTCACAGACAGGGCGGAATGAGCAGTTCTTC
TRBD2	TRBV7-2	TRBJ2-7	NA	15	CASSPGLAGYYEQYF	TGTGCCAGCAGCCCCGGGCTAGCGGGTTACTACGAGCAGTACTTC
NA	TRBV6-5	TRBJ2-7	NA	15	CASSPDRLTSYEQYF	TGTGCCAGCAGTCCCGACAGGCTCACCTCCTACGAGCAGTACTTC
TRBD1	TRBV6-2/TRBV6-3	TRBJ1-1	many	12	CASSYRQGEAFF	TGTGCCAGCAGTTACCGACAGGGGGAAGCTTTCTTT
NA	TRBV28	TRBJ1-1	once	17	CASSSKPSRGRRTEAFF	TGTGCCAGCAGTTCAAAACCTTCTAGGGGGAGAAGGACTGAAGCTTTCTTT
NA	TRBV29-1	TRBJ2-1	once	12	CSVGRGDVEQFF	TGCAGCGTTGGACGCGGAGATGTTGAGCAGTTCTTC
NA	TRBV7-9	TRBJ2-5	NA	17	CASSFGISRPHRETQYF	TGTGCCAGCAGCTTCGGGATTAGCCGTCCCCATCGGGAGACCCAGTACTTC
NA	TRBV7-9	TRBJ1-2	NA	14	CASSPRDGGSGYTF	TGTGCCAGCAGCCCCCGGGATGGGGGCTCTGGCTACACCTTC
TRBD1	TRBV15	TRBJ2-1	NA	15	CATSREGNRGSEQFF	TGTGCCACCAGCAGAGAGGGTAACAGGGGGTCTGAGCAGTTCTTC
NA	TRBV11-2	TRBJ1-1	NA	18	CASSLDFFRDKENTEAFF	TGTGCCAGCAGCTTAGACTTTTTTCGGGACAAAGAGAACACTGAAGCTTTCTTT
TRBD1	TRBV24-1	TRBJ1-1	NA	16	CATSDLQGRGQTEAFF	TGTGCCACCAGTGATTTGCAGGGCAGGGGGCAGACTGAAGCTTTCTTT
NA	TRBV3-1/TRBV3-2	TRBJ1-5	NA	15	CASSQGRTSNQPQHF	TGTGCCAGCAGCCAGGGTAGGACAAGCAATCAGCCCCAGCATTTT
TRBD1	TRBV4-1	TRBJ1-3	NA	17	CASSTTGFVSAGNTIYF	TGCGCCAGCAGCACGACAGGGTTTGTCTCTGCTGGAAACACCATATATTTT
TRBD1	TRBV5-1	TRBJ1-2	NA	15	CASSLGDREVYGYTF	TGCGCCAGCAGCTTGGGGGACAGGGAAGTCTATGGCTACACCTTC
NA	TRBV19	TRBJ2-5	NA	16	CASSIGARGIQETQYF	TGTGCCAGTAGTATAGGAGCCAGGGGAATACAAGAGACCCAGTACTTC
TRBD2	TRBV4-2	TRBJ2-1	NA	18	CASSHDLAGDRDYNEQFF	TGTGCCAGCAGCCACGACCTAGCGGGAGATCGAGACTACAATGAGCAGTTCTTC
TRBD1	TRBV28	TRBJ2-7	NA	15	CASSHTDDRGGEQYF	TGTGCCAGCAGTCACACCGACGACAGGGGTGGCGAGCAGTACTTC
NA	TRBV2	TRBJ2-3	NA	12	CATGRGTDTQYF	TGTGCCACCGGGCGGGGCACAGATACGCAGTATTTT
TRBD1	TRBV12-3/TRBV12-4	TRBJ1-5	NA	13	CASRKTGGQPQHF	TGTGCCAGCAGGAAGACAGGGGGTCAGCCCCAGCATTTT
NA	TRBV12-3/TRBV12-4	TRBJ2-7	NA	13	CASSFRTPYEQYF	TGTGCCAGCAGTTTTCGGACTCCCTACGAGCAGTACTTC
NA	TRBV27	TRBJ2-7	NA	13	CASSFLDRPEQYF	TGTGCCAGCAGTTTCCTGGACAGACCCGAGCAGTACTTC
NA	TRBV9	TRBJ1-4	NA	15	CASTRGGNLYEKLFF	TGTGCCAGCACCCGGGGGGGGAACCTATATGAAAAACTGTTTTTT
TRBD1	TRBV5-8	TRBJ1-2	NA	14	CASSSRQGFYGYTF	TGTGCCAGCAGCAGTCGACAGGGTTTCTATGGCTACACCTTC
TRBD2	TRBV28	TRBJ2-2	NA	17	CASSFVSLAGATGELFF	TGTGCCAGCAGTTTCGTCTCCCTAGCGGGAGCCACCGGGGAGCTGTTTTTT
TRBD2	TRBV11-3	TRBJ2-5	NA	17	CASSSTSLAGAQETQYF	TGTGCCAGCAGCTCCACCTCGCTAGCGGGGGCTCAAGAGACCCAGTACTTC
NA	TRBV18	TRBJ1-1	NA	15	CASSTTRDKNTEAFF	TGTGCCAGCTCCACAACCCGGGACAAGAACACTGAAGCTTTCTTT
NA	TRBV5-8	TRBJ1-1	NA	13	CASSRGGNTEAFF	TGTGCCAGCAGCAGGGGAGGGAACACTGAAGCTTTCTTT
NA	TRBV29-1	TRBJ1-4	NA	13	CSVTGTTNEKLFF	TGCAGCGTGACAGGTACAACTAATGAAAAACTGTTTTTT
TRBD1	TRBV7-2	TRBJ2-1	NA	15	CASSSDRGRLNEQFF	TGTGCCAGCAGCTCGGACAGGGGGCGTTTGAATGAGCAGTTCTTC
NA	TRBV14	TRBJ1-1	NA	20	CASSQGDLLAGYLMNTEAFF	TGTGCCAGCAGCCAAGGAGACCTACTGGCAGGGTATCTGATGAACACTGAAGCTTTCTTT
TRBD1	TRBV6-5	TRBJ2-7	NA	15	CASSYLGQALGEQYF	TGTGCCAGCAGTTACCTGGGACAGGCTTTGGGGGAGCAGTACTTC
TRBD1	TRBV11-3	TRBJ2-1	NA	16	CASSLTGTGRNNEQFF	TGTGCCAGCAGCTTAACCGGGACAGGGCGAAACAATGAGCAGTTCTTC
TRBD2	TRBV11-3	TRBJ2-7	NA	19	CASRDEYRTSGGAFNEQYF	TGTGCCAGCAGGGACGAATACAGGACTAGCGGGGGGGCCTTCAACGAGCAGTACTTC
NA	TRBV7-3	TRBJ2-1	NA	15	CASSSTGQPYNEQFF	TGTGCCAGCAGTTCTACAGGGCAGCCCTACAATGAGCAGTTCTTC
NA	TRBV18	TRBJ2-7	NA	14	CASSPPGSPYEQYF	TGTGCCAGCTCACCACCGGGCAGCCCCTACGAGCAGTACTTC
NA	TRBV4-1	TRBJ2-7	NA	14	CASSQELWTAVQYF	TGCGCCAGCAGCCAAGAGCTCTGGACAGCCGTGCAGTACTTC
NA	TRBV5-5	TRBJ2-7	NA	15	CASSLGGRQDLQQYF	TGTGCCAGCAGCTTGGGGGGGCGACAGGACTTGCAGCAGTACTTC
TRBD2	TRBV7-8	TRBJ2-7	NA	15	CASSVRLAAVSEQYF	TGTGCCAGCAGCGTACGACTAGCGGCAGTCTCCGAGCAGTACTTC
TRBD1	TRBV29-1	TRBJ1-1	NA	13	CSVRQGRGTEAFF	TGCAGCGTAAGACAGGGGAGGGGCACTGAAGCTTTCTTT
NA	TRBV7-2	TRBJ2-1	NA	13	CASSLAPRGEQFF	TGTGCCAGCAGTCTAGCCCCCAGGGGTGAGCAGTTCTTC
NA	TRBV7-2	TRBJ1-1	NA	15	CASSPDGGRNTEAFF	TGTGCCAGCAGCCCAGACGGGGGGAGGAACACTGAAGCTTTCTTT
NA	TRBV7-9	TRBJ1-4	NA	14	CASSAKGTNEKLFF	TGTGCCAGCAGCGCAAAGGGGACTAATGAAAAACTGTTTTTT